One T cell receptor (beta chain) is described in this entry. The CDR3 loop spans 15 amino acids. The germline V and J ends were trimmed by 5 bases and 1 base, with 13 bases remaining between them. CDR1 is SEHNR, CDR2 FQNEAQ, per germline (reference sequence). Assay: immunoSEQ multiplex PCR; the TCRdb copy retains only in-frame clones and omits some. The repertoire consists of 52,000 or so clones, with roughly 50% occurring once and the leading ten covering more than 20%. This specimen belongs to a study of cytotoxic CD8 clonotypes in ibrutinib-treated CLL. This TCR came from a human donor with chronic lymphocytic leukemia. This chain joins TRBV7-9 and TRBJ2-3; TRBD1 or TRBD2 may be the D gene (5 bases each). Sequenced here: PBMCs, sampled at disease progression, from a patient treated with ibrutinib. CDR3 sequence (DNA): TGTGCCAGCAGCCAAGACGGGGACCGCACAGATACGCAGTATTTT. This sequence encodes CASSQDGDRTDTQYF. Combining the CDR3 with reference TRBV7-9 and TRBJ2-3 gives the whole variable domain DTGVSQNPRHKITKRGQNVTFRCDPISEHNRLYWYRQTLGQGPEFLTYFQNEAQLEKSRLLSDRFSAERPKGSFSTLEIQRTEQGDSAMYLCASSQDGDRTDTQYFGPGTRLTVL.